The 11 T cell receptor beta chains reported below all come from one sample, sequenced in a study of cytomegalovirus exposure and HLA in healthy donors. The method was immunoSEQ multiplex PCR; TCRdb's version includes in-frame clones alone and lacks a portion of them. The top ten hold less than 2% of the sample, which has more than 110,000 clones, about 95% seen once. The sequencing sample was made of PBMCs. Receptor source: a man between 18 and 35 years old in good health and CMV-seropositive.

This clone was seen just once. The rearrangement joins TRBV9 to TRBJ1-4; D gene unclear. Germline loops: CDR1 SGDLS, CDR2 YYNGEE. The CDR3 runs 13 residues. The V and J ends lost 0 bases and 11 bases respectively, with 11 bases between them. For the CDR3, the DNA is TGTGCCAGCAGCGTAGAAGCGAGAGGGAAACTGTTTTTT. Its protein is CASSVEARGKLFF.

The chain carries TRBV28 and TRBJ1-1; the match to TRBD1 covers 8 bases. Germline values: CDR1 MDHEN, CDR2 SYDVKM. The CDR3 covers 15 residues. Unmatched junction bases numbered 10, after V lost 5 bases and J lost 5 bases. CDR3 residues: CASSLALTGATEAFF. The DNA for the CDR3 is TGTGCCAGCAGTCTCGCCCTGACAGGGGCGACTGAAGCTTTCTTT.

CDR3 nucleotides: TGTGCCAGTAGTTCCCGGACATTAGGGAACTATGGCTACACCTTC. Amino acid sequence: CASSSRTLGNYGYTF. J is TRBJ1-2 and V is TRBV19; D might be TRBD1 (5 bases). Germline assignment: CDR1 LNHDA and CDR2 SQIVND (reference sequence). Deletions cut 5 bases from V and 2 bases from J, with 15 bases between. The CDR3 is 15 residues long.

This chain joins TRBV28 and TRBJ2-1; TRBD2 might be the D (6 bases). Deletions cut 6 bases from V and 2 bases from J, with 11 bases between. The germline gives CDR1 MDHEN, CDR2 SYDVKM. CDR3 size: 14 residues. CDR3 sequence reads: CASSSGYAYNEQFF. DNA for the CDR3: TGTGCCAGCAGCAGCGGGTACGCCTACAATGAGCAGTTCTTC.

The rearrangement uses TRBV5-8 and TRBJ2-7, with 9 positions matching TRBD1. Germline CDR1 and CDR2: SGHTS and YDEGEE. V shed 4 bases and J 1 base; nucleotides not matched to a gene: 9. The CDR3 runs 16 residues. CDR3 nucleotide sequence: TGTGCCAGCAGCGCCGGACAGGGGAGCGGGTCCTACGAGCAGTACTTC. Its protein is CASSAGQGSGSYEQYF.

This chain links TRBV10-3 with TRBJ2-7, with a tentative D call TRBD2 (6 bases). V shed 0 bases and J shed 12 bases, with 21 bases lying between them. The CDR3 runs to 15 residues. The germline CDR1 and CDR2 sequences are ENHRY and SYGVKD. The chain's CDR3 is CAISESERVPTSSYF. As DNA, the CDR3 is TGTGCCATCAGTGAGTCCGAGCGGGTTCCTACGAGCTCGTACTTC.

The chain is built from TRBV4-1 and TRBJ2-5, with D perhaps TRBD2 (5 bases). This CDR3 spans 16 amino acids. The germline V gene encodes CDR1 MGHRA and CDR2 YSYEKL. Between the trimmed V and J ends, which lost 0 bases and 2 bases, there was a span of 13 bases. The CDR3 sequence is CASSQEIEGTQETQYF. In DNA, the CDR3 is TGCGCCAGCAGCCAAGAAATTGAGGGAACTCAAGAGACCCAGTACTTC.

In nucleotides, the CDR3 is TGCGCCAGCAGCTTGGTAGCGGGCGCCACCTCTGGGGCCAACGTCCTGACTTTC. Translating it yields CASSLVAGATSGANVLTF. The chain carries TRBV5-1 and TRBJ2-6; 7 nucleotides line up with TRBD2. The CDR3 covers 18 residues. Germline V CDR1 and CDR2: SGHRS, YFSETQ. Losses at the gene ends were 0 bases for V and 0 bases for J; bases not matched to a gene: 6.

The chain links TRBV5-1 to TRBJ2-7; 10 nucleotides align to TRBD2. Germline V gene data show CDR1 as SGHRS and CDR2 as YFSETQ. The CDR3 contains 16 residues. V was pared by 0 bases and J by 3 bases, with 6 bases of the junction left unmatched. The CDR3 loop is CASSLAASGSDYEQYF. The DNA of the CDR3 is TGCGCCAGCAGCTTGGCCGCTAGCGGGAGCGACTACGAGCAGTACTTC.

The CDR3 sequence is CATSREAGSQSPLHF. CDR3 nucleotide sequence: TGTGCCACCAGCAGAGAAGCCGGGAGTCAGTCACCCCTCCACTTT. V and J are TRBV15 and TRBJ1-6; D is undetermined. This CDR3 comprises 15 residues. V was trimmed by 0 bases and J by 10 bases, leaving 13 bases between them. Germline lookup yields CDR1 LNHNV and CDR2 YYDKDF (reference sequence).

CDR3 sequence (DNA): TGTGCCAGCAGACGGACTAGGCGCGATGAGCAGTTCTTC. Amino acid sequence: CASRRTRRDEQFF. The chain is built from TRBV2 and TRBJ2-1, with 7 nucleotides matching TRBD2. Looked up from germline, CDR1 is SNHLY and CDR2 is FYNNEI. V lost 6 bases and J lost 8; bases outside the gene matches: 7. This CDR3 has 13 amino acids. The variable domain in full, completed from reference TRBV2 and TRBJ2-1, reads EPEVTQTPSHQVTQMGQEVILRCVPISNHLYFYWYRQILGQKVEFLVSFYNNEISEKSEIFDDQFSVERPDGSNFTLKIRSTKLEDSAMYFCASRRTRRDEQFFGPGTRLTVL.